This entry lists 27 T cell receptor beta chains sequenced from one sample in a study of CD8 T cells in Susac syndrome. Random hexamers were used to reverse transcribe the RNA input (roughly 0.5 to 1 ug). TCRdb re-called the immunoSEQ multiplex PCR reads with MiXCR, one entry per CDR3 protein. The sample records some 210,000 distinct CDR3 sequences, 85% to 95% being singletons. The sample taken for sequencing was CD4+ T cells from PBMCs. The receptors come from a human donor with Susac syndrome.

This rearrangement joins TRBV7-2 to TRBJ2-5, with 7 bases fitting TRBD2. V lost 4 bases, J lost 5 bases, and 7 bases stayed unmatched. This CDR3 has 14 residues. Germline-derived CDR1 and CDR2 are SGHTA and FQGNSA. The CDR3 sequence: CASSSDYSGETQYF. CDR3 nucleotides: TGTGCCAGCAGCTCCGACTATAGCGGGGAGACCCAGTACTTC.

This clonotype was recorded once. The junction differs from germline at one of its ends, possibly a read error. V usage is TRBV7-7 and J usage is TRBJ2-5, with D perhaps matching TRBD1 or TRBD2 (5 bases each). Per the germline V gene, CDR1 is SSHAT and CDR2 is FNYEAQ (reference sequence). This CDR3 has 15 residues. CDR3 in amino acids: CASSPSAGTKETQYF. The CDR3 nucleotides are TGTGCTAGCAGCCCCAGTGCAGGGACCAAAGAGACCCAGTACTTC.

The rearrangement joins TRBV6-2 or TRBV6-3 to TRBJ1-1, with D unresolved. This CDR3 comprises 11 residues. The ends were cut back, 2 bases at V and 6 bases at J, with 4 bases in the middle. The germline CDR1 and CDR2 sequences are MNHEY and SVGEGT. The CDR3 here is CASSYPPEAFF. The CDR3 coding sequence is TGTGCCAGCAGTTACCCCCCTGAAGCTTTCTTT.

V and J are TRBV2 and TRBJ2-3; D is uncertain. Trimming removed 3 bases at V and 2 bases at J, with 9 bases between. The length of the CDR3 is 14 residues. Germline V gene data show CDR1 as SNHLY and CDR2 as FYNNEI. The CDR3 is CASSEGLSTDTQYF. CDR3 sequence (DNA): TGTGCCAGCAGTGAGGGTCTGTCCACAGATACGCAGTATTTT.

V usage is TRBV6-2 or TRBV6-3 and J usage is TRBJ1-1, with a tentative D call TRBD1 (6 bases). The CDR3 totals 14 residues. The germline V and J ends were trimmed by 2 bases and 5 bases, with 12 bases remaining between them. Looked up from germline, CDR1 is MNHEY and CDR2 is SVGEGT. The CDR3 DNA follows: TGTGCCAGCAGTTACGACGGAGGGGGGACTGAAGCTTTCTTT. Protein product: CASSYDGGGTEAFF.

The chain couples TRBV9 to TRBJ2-6, with D possibly called TRBD1 or TRBD2 (5 bases each). Trimming left V 4 bases short and J 2 bases short, with 13 bases between. There are 16 residues in the CDR3. In germline, CDR1 is SGDLS, CDR2 YYNGEE. This CDR3 reads CASSPQGEAGANVLTF. As DNA, the CDR3 is TGTGCCAGCAGCCCGCAGGGAGAGGCTGGGGCCAACGTCCTGACTTTC.

This chain's CDR3 is CASSQNPGANVLTF. The CDR3 DNA is TGTGCCAGCAGCCAAAATCCCGGGGCCAACGTCCTGACTTTC. This chain joins TRBV3-1 and TRBJ2-6; the D is unclear. Trimming pared 2 bases from V and 4 bases from J, leaving 6 bases between. The CDR3 is 14 amino acids. Germline V gene data show CDR1 as LGHDT and CDR2 as YNNKEL (reference sequence).

V usage is TRBV6-2 or TRBV6-3 and J usage is TRBJ1-6; 7 nucleotides align to TRBD1. Looked up from germline, CDR1 is MNHEY and CDR2 is SVGEGT. J was trimmed by 14 bases and V by 6 bases; bases with no gene match: 10. The CDR3 length is 13 residues. CDR3 residues: CASSLRQGRALHF. DNA of the CDR3: TGTGCCAGCAGCCTACGACAGGGCAGGGCCCTCCACTTT.

The chain links TRBV6-5 to TRBJ1-2; D ambiguous. V lost 6 bases and J lost 7, with 15 bases in between. The CDR3 has 13 residues. CDR1 is MNHEY, CDR2 SVGAGI, per germline. The chain's CDR3 is CASSRRREAGYTF. The DNA of the CDR3 is TGTGCCAGCAGCCGACGGAGGGAGGCTGGCTACACCTTC.

The V call is TRBV3-1, the J call TRBJ2-1, with 11 bases aligning to TRBD2. CDR1 LGHDT and CDR2 YNNKEL come from the germline V gene (reference sequence). Unmatched junction bases numbered 3, after V lost 0 bases and J lost 5 bases. The CDR3 sequence is 16 residues long. Here the CDR3 DNA reads TGTGCCAGCAGCCAAGATGCTAGCGGGGGGAACAATGAGCAGTTCTTC. This sequence encodes CASSQDASGGNNEQFF.

V usage is TRBV12-3 or TRBV12-4 and J usage is TRBJ2-1; 8 nucleotides line up with TRBD1. V was pared by 5 bases and J by 6 bases, with 9 bases of the junction left unmatched. The CDR3 loop spans 15 amino acids. The CDR3 DNA sequence: TGTGCCAGCAGTGCCGGGACAGGCTCATTCAATGAGCAGTTCTTC. Protein sequence: CASSAGTGSFNEQFF.

This sequence joins TRBV20-1 and TRBJ1-2; D is undetermined. Germline values: CDR1 DFQATT, CDR2 SNEGSKA (reference sequence). The length of the CDR3 is 12 residues. V lost 0 bases and J 6 bases, leaving 8 bases between the germline ends. CDR3: CSARDIGDGYTF. In nucleotides, the CDR3 is TGCAGTGCTAGAGATATTGGGGATGGCTACACCTTC.

The V and J genes are TRBV2 and TRBJ1-5; D remains ambiguous. Between the trimmed V and J ends, which lost 9 bases and 3 bases, there was a span of 9 bases. In germline, CDR1 is SNHLY, CDR2 FYNNEI. The CDR3 length is 12 residues. The CDR3 loop is CASRRLNQPQHF. The CDR3 DNA follows: TGTGCCAGTCGGAGGCTCAATCAGCCCCAGCATTTT.

This chain links TRBV2 with TRBJ2-6; D uncertain. Germline V gene data show CDR1 as SNHLY and CDR2 as FYNNEI. V was clipped by 5 bases and J by 0 bases, with 11 bases between them. The CDR3 runs to 16 residues. The CDR3 nucleotides read TGTGCCAGCAGTTTTGGAAGGGCCTCTGGGGCCAACGTCCTGACTTTC. As protein: CASSFGRASGANVLTF.

The chain carries TRBV20-1 and TRBJ1-1; possibly TRBD1 for D (5 bases). The CDR3 is made up of 13 amino acids. Germline CDR1 is DFQATT and CDR2 is SNEGSKA (reference sequence). V was clipped by 3 bases and J by 1 base, with 9 bases between them. The CDR3 here is CSASTGQNTEAFF. The CDR3, as DNA: TGCAGTGCTAGTACCGGACAGAACACTGAAGCTTTCTTT.

CDR3 residues: CASSPQGQASEQYF. The CDR3 nucleotides are TGTGCCAGCAGCCCCCAGGGACAAGCTAGCGAGCAGTACTTC. The gene calls are TRBV11-2 and TRBJ2-7, with D possibly being TRBD1 (6 bases). The CDR3 is 14 amino acids. The germline V gene has CDR1 SGHAT and CDR2 FQNNGV. The V end lost 5 bases, the J end lost 6 bases, and 17 bases lay between the germline ends. The full variable domain, rest sourced from reference TRBV11-2 and TRBJ2-7, is EAGVAQSPRYKIIEKRQSVAFWCNPISGHATLYWYQQILGQGPKLLIQFQNNGVVDDSQLPKDRFSAERLKGVDSTLKIQPAKLEDSAVYLCASSPQGQASEQYFGPGTRLTVT.

The chain links TRBV6-5 to TRBJ2-5, with D maybe TRBD2 (6 bases). V was clipped by 1 base and J by 5 bases, with 11 bases between them. There are 14 residues in the CDR3. The germline V gene has CDR1 MNHEY and CDR2 SVGAGI. CDR3 DNA: TGTGCCAGCAGTTACTTTCGGGGGTTGGAGACCCAGTACTTC. Translation gives CASSYFRGLETQYF.

CDR3 sequence reads: CSVGGRGPNYGYTF. In DNA, the CDR3 is TGCAGCGTTGGAGGGAGGGGGCCTAACTATGGCTACACCTTC. The chain has TRBV29-1 and TRBJ1-2; 7 bases map to TRBD1. The CDR3 contains 14 residues. The V gene's germline CDR1 is SQVTM and CDR2 ANQGSEA. V lost 4 bases to trimming and J lost 0 bases; unmatched junction nucleotides: 5.

This clonotype was found once. The chain employs TRBV5-6 and TRBJ1-2, with 8 nucleotides matching TRBD1. Germline V gene sequence: CDR1 SGHDT, CDR2 YYEEEE. The CDR3 covers 13 residues. J gave up 8 bases and V 4 bases, and 7 bases lay outside the gene matches. The CDR3, as DNA: TGTGCCAGCAGCCCCCGGACAGGGAACGGCTACACCTTC. Its translation: CASSPRTGNGYTF.

The V gene is TRBV7-9, the J gene TRBJ2-5; D is unclear. Trimming pared 5 bases from V and 5 bases from J, leaving 15 bases between. The CDR3 totals 14 residues. Germline-derived CDR1 and CDR2 are SEHNR and FQNEAQ (reference sequence). The chain's CDR3 is CASSHDSAGETQYF. CDR3 in DNA: TGTGCCAGCAGCCACGATTCGGCTGGGGAGACCCAGTACTTC.

To note about this clonotype: One junction end disagrees with the germline gene, perhaps due to a read error. The V and J genes are TRBV27 and TRBJ1-2; D gene uncertain. The CDR3 sequence is 14 residues long. Germline loops: CDR1 MNHEY, CDR2 SMNVEV (reference sequence). The CDR3: CANSSPGMNYGYTF. The DNA for the CDR3 is TGTGCCAACAGTTCCCCGGGGATGAACTATGGCTACACCTTC.

This clonotype was recorded once. The J gene is TRBJ2-4, the V gene TRBV6-2 or TRBV6-3; a possible D gene is TRBD1 (5 bases). This CDR3 region has 17 residues. The germline V gene encodes CDR1 MNHEY and CDR2 SVGEGT. V gave up 0 bases and J gave up 1 base, with 13 bases separating them. In nucleotides, the CDR3 is TGTGCCAGCAGTTACTCGGGCCGCCCAGGGGCCAAAAACATTCAGTACTTC. Translating it yields CASSYSGRPGAKNIQYF.

The V call is TRBV14, the J call TRBJ1-6; 8 bases are shared with TRBD1. The CDR3 totals 15 residues. Germline V gene sequence: CDR1 SGHDN, CDR2 FVKESK. Unmatched junction bases numbered 4, after V lost 2 bases and J lost 7 bases. The chain's CDR3 is CASSQQTGVNSPLHF. The DNA of the CDR3 is TGTGCCAGCAGCCAACAGACAGGGGTGAATTCACCCCTCCACTTT. Using reference TRBV14 and TRBJ1-6 for the parts outside the CDR3, the full variable domain is EAGVTQFPSHSVIEKGQTVTLRCDPISGHDNLYWYRRVMGKEIKFLLHFVKESKQDESGMPNNRFLAERTGGTYSTLKVQPAELEDSGVYFCASSQQTGVNSPLHFGNGTRLTVT.

The CDR3 loop reads CACQGANAIMGYTF. Written as DNA, the CDR3 is TGTGCCTGCCAGGGGGCGAACGCAATTATGGGCTACACCTTC. The chain links TRBV30 to TRBJ1-2; TRBD1 matches 8 bases. V shed 6 bases and J 8 bases; nucleotides not matched to a gene: 14. The CDR3 extends over 14 amino acids. CDR1 and CDR2 from the germline V gene are GTSNPN and SVGIG (reference sequence).

The V call is TRBV5-6, the J call TRBJ1-1; possibly TRBD1 for D (5 bases). Germline loops: CDR1 SGHDT, CDR2 YYEEEE. The CDR3 has 17 amino acids. Deletions cut 1 base from V and 5 bases from J, with 21 bases between. CDR3 protein: CASSLLSSGRGRTEAFF. The CDR3 DNA is TGTGCCAGCAGCTTGTTAAGCTCAGGGCGGGGTCGGACTGAAGCTTTCTTT.

V is TRBV20-1 and J is TRBJ2-7; D is unclear. V lost 5 bases, J lost 4 bases, and 15 bases lay in between. The CDR3 has 13 residues. CDR1 and CDR2 from the germline V gene are DFQATT and SNEGSKA (reference sequence). This CDR3 reads CSALKTELYEQYF. The CDR3 DNA reads TGCAGTGCTCTTAAGACGGAACTATACGAGCAGTACTTC.

The chain is built from TRBV12-3 or TRBV12-4 and TRBJ2-7; tentative D call: TRBD1 (6 bases). The CDR3 consists of 14 residues. Trimming cost V 6 bases and J 4 bases, with 16 bases left between them. The CDR3: CASSLGGPDYEQYF. In nucleotides, the CDR3 is TGTGCCAGCAGCCTAGGGGGACCCGATTACGAGCAGTACTTC.